This TCR beta chain was profiled in a study of blood T cell repertoires in COVID-19. Germline V gives CDR1 SGHRS, CDR2 YFSETQ. This CDR3 is 15 amino acids long. The ends lost 0 bases at V and 5 bases at J; junction bases unmatched: 4. Measured with immunoSEQ multiplex PCR; TCRdb has only the in-frame clones, and not every one. The repertoire consists of around 470,000 clones, with roughly 87% occurring once and the leading ten covering about 0.91%. Sequencing was carried out using peripheral blood. This chain connects TRBV5-1 to TRBJ2-1, with TRBD1 identical over 8 bases. This TCR was recovered from a man aged 18 to 30 with COVID-19, enrolled during active disease. Written as DNA, the CDR3 is TGCGCCAGCAGCTTGGATGGACAGGGAAACAATGAGCAGTTCTTC. This gives the protein CASSLDGQGNNEQFF.